This TCR beta chain was documented in a study of blood T cell repertoires in COVID-19. Grouping used clinical history reported by participants in a survey and questionnaire. Symptom resolution, clearance, or two negative PCRs marked donors in Cohort 3 as recovered. Germline V lookup: CDR1 SQVTM, CDR2 ANQGSEA. V was shortened by 7 bases and J by 9 bases, with 19 bases between the two germline ends. The CDR3 extends over 13 amino acids. TCRdb keeps only in-frame clones here, not all; method: immunoSEQ multiplex PCR. The sample contains fewer than 300,000 clones, around 84% of which appear only once. The chain joins TRBV29-1 to TRBJ2-1; a possible D gene is TRBD2 (5 bases). Material for sequencing was PBMCs or T cells enriched from blood (not recorded which). The clonotype was recovered from a woman between 45 and 65 years old who had recovered from COVID-19. The CDR3 reads CSATPQLEGEQFF. In nucleotides, the CDR3 is TGCAGCGCCACGCCCCAACTAGAGGGTGAGCAGTTCTTC.